These T cell receptor beta chains were read from a single sample in a study of blood T cell repertoires in COVID-19. TCRdb keeps only in-frame clones here, not all; method: immunoSEQ multiplex PCR. The sample lists 200,000 or so clones, about four fifths occurring once. Sequencing input: peripheral blood. These receptors came from a woman older than 75 with acute or convalescent COVID-19. The CDR3 runs from the conserved cysteine through the conserved F or W. Each record gives: CDR3 protein, CDR3 DNA, V gene, J gene, D gene, clone size. A D gene is named only where the DNA matches it firmly. Clone sizes are given selectively: once, few, many, or a class where the clone is expanded.

CDR3: CASSFYPGTSGNNEQFF; DNA: TGTGCCAGCAGTTTTTATCCCGGGACTAGCGGGAACAATGAGCAGTTCTTC; V: TRBV7-2; J: TRBJ2-1; D: TRBD2; size: NA
CDR3: CASSTRSQTGGTDTQYF; DNA: TGCGCCAGCAGCACAAGATCTCAGACAGGGGGCACAGATACGCAGTATTTT; V: TRBV4-1; J: TRBJ2-3; D: TRBD1; size: NA
CDR3: CASSKHNRGTPYEQYF; DNA: TGTGCCAGCAGCAAACATAACAGGGGGACTCCCTACGAGCAGTACTTC; V: TRBV21-1; J: TRBJ2-7; D: NA; size: NA
CDR3: CASSLTVLAGGLTDTQYF; DNA: TGTGCCAGCAGCTTAACCGTACTAGCGGGAGGGCTTACAGATACGCAGTATTTT; V: TRBV11-2; J: TRBJ2-3; D: TRBD2; size: NA
CDR3: CASSQDYSSGVPSRYNEQFF; DNA: TGCGCCAGCAGCCAAGATTATAGTAGCGGGGTCCCGTCGAGGTACAATGAGCAGTTCTTC; V: TRBV4-3; J: TRBJ2-1; D: TRBD2; size: once
CDR3: CASILGQKQFF; DNA: TGTGCCAGCATCCTAGGACAAAAACAGTTCTTC; V: TRBV11-3; J: TRBJ2-1; D: NA; size: NA
CDR3: CASSSKGSGGDNSPLHF; DNA: TGTGCCAGCAGCTCAAAGGGGTCCGGGGGGGATAATTCACCCCTCCACTTT; V: TRBV5-6; J: TRBJ1-6; D: NA; size: once
CDR3: CASSVDRAMVGYTF; DNA: TGTGCCAGCAGCGTCGACAGGGCTATGGTTGGCTACACCTTC; V: TRBV9; J: TRBJ1-2; D: TRBD1; size: NA
CDR3: CASSPRAYNEQFF; DNA: TGTGCCAGCAGTCCCCGGGCCTACAATGAGCAGTTCTTC; V: TRBV7-3; J: TRBJ2-1; D: NA; size: NA
CDR3: CASSLGDLASNQPQHF; DNA: TGTGCCAGCAGCTTGGGGGACTTGGCAAGCAATCAGCCCCAGCATTTT; V: TRBV5-6; J: TRBJ1-5; D: NA; size: NA
CDR3: CASKDWDWTDTQYF; DNA: TGTGCCAGCAAGGACTGGGATTGGACAGATACGCAGTATTTT; V: TRBV2; J: TRBJ2-3; D: NA; size: NA
CDR3: CASSFAGRIIF; DNA: TGTGCCAGCAGTTTCGCGGGACGGATCATCTTC; V: TRBV12-3/TRBV12-4; J: TRBJ1-2; D: NA; size: NA
CDR3: CASSRDGTGVRGYTF; DNA: TGTGCCAGTAGCCGAGACGGGACAGGGGTCCGTGGCTACACCTTC; V: TRBV19; J: TRBJ1-2; D: TRBD1; size: NA
CDR3: CASRDRVETQYF; DNA: TGTGCCAGCCGGGACAGGGTAGAGACCCAGTACTTC; V: TRBV28; J: TRBJ2-5; D: TRBD1; size: NA
CDR3: CASSRLDSYEQYF; DNA: TGTGCCAGTAGTAGATTAGACTCCTACGAGCAGTACTTC; V: TRBV19; J: TRBJ2-7; D: NA; size: NA
CDR3: CASSQDRGGEPQHF; DNA: TGTGCCAGTAGTCAGGACAGGGGAGGCGAGCCCCAGCATTTT; V: TRBV19; J: TRBJ1-5; D: TRBD1; size: few
CDR3: CASSGTVTEAFF; DNA: TGTGCCAGCAGCGGGACAGTGACTGAAGCTTTCTTT; V: TRBV6-1; J: TRBJ1-1; D: TRBD1; size: NA
CDR3: CAIRDGTGHSPLHF; DNA: TGTGCCATCAGGGACGGGACAGGGCATTCACCCCTCCACTTT; V: TRBV10-3; J: TRBJ1-6; D: TRBD1; size: NA
CDR3: CASSPRDRDYSNQPQHF; DNA: TGTGCCAGCAGTCCCAGGGACAGAGATTATAGCAATCAGCCCCAGCATTTT; V: TRBV6-6; J: TRBJ1-5; D: TRBD1; size: NA
CDR3: CASSSYRVQGLLGYTF; DNA: TGTGCCAGCAGCTCTTACAGGGTTCAGGGCCTGCTAGGCTACACCTTC; V: TRBV5-4; J: TRBJ1-2; D: NA; size: NA
CDR3: CASSYSRTSGQFF; DNA: TGTGCCAGCAGTTACTCGAGGACTAGCGGGCAGTTCTTC; V: TRBV6-5; J: TRBJ2-1; D: TRBD2; size: NA
CDR3: CSVEETGGTEAFF; DNA: TGCAGCGTTGAAGAGACAGGGGGTACTGAAGCTTTCTTT; V: TRBV29-1; J: TRBJ1-1; D: TRBD1; size: NA
CDR3: CASSTQGDSRPEFF; DNA: TGTGCCAGTAGTACGCAAGGGGACAGCCGACCGGAGTTCTTC; V: TRBV19; J: TRBJ2-1; D: TRBD1; size: NA
CDR3: CASSDSGGGEQYF; DNA: TGTGCCAGCAGTGATAGCGGGGGGGGCGAGCAGTACTTC; V: TRBV2; J: TRBJ2-7; D: TRBD2; size: NA
CDR3: CASSYTGGECFF; DNA: TGTGCCAGCAGTTATACAGGGGGCGAGTGTTTTTTT; V: TRBV6-5; J: TRBJ2-2; D: TRBD1; size: NA
CDR3: CASSREPLYNSPLHF; DNA: TGTGCCAGCAGCCGGGAGCCCCTTTATAATTCACCCCTCCACTTT; V: TRBV3-1/TRBV3-2; J: TRBJ1-6; D: NA; size: few
CDR3: CASSPGDSRFTDTQYF; DNA: TGTGCCAGCAGCCCGGGGGACAGTCGGTTCACAGATACGCAGTATTTT; V: TRBV11-3; J: TRBJ2-3; D: NA; size: few
CDR3: CASSFTSGGTQYF; DNA: TGTGCCAGCAGTTTCACTAGCGGGGGGACGCAGTACTTC; V: TRBV6-5; J: TRBJ2-7; D: TRBD2; size: once
CDR3: CASSIRGSLTQYF; DNA: TGTGCCAGTAGTATCAGGGGGAGCCTGACCCAGTACTTC; V: TRBV19; J: TRBJ2-5; D: TRBD1; size: NA
CDR3: CASSRDRVQETQYF; DNA: TGTGCCAGCAGCCGGGACAGGGTTCAAGAGACCCAGTACTTC; V: TRBV11-2; J: TRBJ2-5; D: TRBD1; size: NA
CDR3: CASRVGQGGPNSSGNTIYF; DNA: TGTGCCAGCAGGGTGGGACAGGGAGGACCGAATTCCTCTGGAAACACCATATATTTT; V: TRBV21-1; J: TRBJ1-3; D: NA; size: NA
CDR3: CASSFGLTYEQYF; DNA: TGTGCCAGCAGCTTCGGACTGACTTACGAGCAGTACTTC; V: TRBV3-1/TRBV3-2; J: TRBJ2-7; D: NA; size: NA
CDR3: CASSQGVLGAGYTF; DNA: TGTGCCAGCAGCCAAGGGGTGTTGGGAGCAGGCTACACCTTC; V: TRBV3-1/TRBV3-2; J: TRBJ1-2; D: NA; size: few
CDR3: CASTATVVSYEQYF; DNA: TGTGCCAGCACCGCGACAGTCGTTTCCTACGAGCAGTACTTC; V: TRBV2; J: TRBJ2-7; D: NA; size: NA
CDR3: CATGQGTTNEKLFF; DNA: TGTGCCACCGGACAGGGGACGACTAATGAAAAACTGTTTTTT; V: TRBV2; J: TRBJ1-4; D: TRBD1; size: NA
CDR3: CAISPRATGRGTGELFF; DNA: TGTGCCATCAGCCCTCGGGCCACCGGGCGGGGCACCGGGGAGCTGTTTTTT; V: TRBV10-3; J: TRBJ2-2; D: NA; size: NA